This paragraph covers one T cell receptor beta chain sequence. TRB rearrangements were amplified by touch-down multiplex PCR with mixed TRB-A/B primers. TCRdb re-analyzed the multiplex PCR reads; it lists each CDR3 protein once, without DNA. The sample table includes just under 5,000 distinct CDR3 sequences. The record originates from a study of T cell clusters in autoimmune cytopenias. TRB amplification used approximately 0.25 ug of peripheral blood genomic DNA. The CDR3 totals 15 residues. The V gene's germline CDR1 is SGHTA and CDR2 FQGNSA. This sample was shared with a second study, whose subject was T cell repertoires in aging, cancer and after chemotherapy.

This sequence joins TRBV7-2 and TRBJ2-5; the TRBD1 assignment by TCRdb is unverifiable without DNA. This sequence was found in a human donor with chronic lymphocytic leukemia. The donor label of this sample is uncertain. The sequencing sample was made of peripheral blood. The CDR3 reads CASSSSGGALETQYF.